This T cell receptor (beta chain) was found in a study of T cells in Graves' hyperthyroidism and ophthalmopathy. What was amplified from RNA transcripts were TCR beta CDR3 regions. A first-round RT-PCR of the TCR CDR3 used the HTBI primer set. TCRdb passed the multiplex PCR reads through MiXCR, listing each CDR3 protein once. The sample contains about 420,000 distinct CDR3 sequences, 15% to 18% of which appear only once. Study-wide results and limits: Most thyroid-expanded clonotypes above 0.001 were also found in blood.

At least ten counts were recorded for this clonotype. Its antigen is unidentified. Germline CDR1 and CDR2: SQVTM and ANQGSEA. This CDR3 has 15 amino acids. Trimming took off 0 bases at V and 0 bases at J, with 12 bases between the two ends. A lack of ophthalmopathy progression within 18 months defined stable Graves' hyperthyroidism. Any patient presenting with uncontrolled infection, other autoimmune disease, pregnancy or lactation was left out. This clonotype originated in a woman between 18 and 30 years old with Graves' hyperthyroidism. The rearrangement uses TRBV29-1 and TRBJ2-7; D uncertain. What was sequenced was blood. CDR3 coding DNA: TGCAGCGTTGAAGAACGGGCGCGTAGCTCCTACGAGCAGTACTTC. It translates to CSVEERARSSYEQYF.